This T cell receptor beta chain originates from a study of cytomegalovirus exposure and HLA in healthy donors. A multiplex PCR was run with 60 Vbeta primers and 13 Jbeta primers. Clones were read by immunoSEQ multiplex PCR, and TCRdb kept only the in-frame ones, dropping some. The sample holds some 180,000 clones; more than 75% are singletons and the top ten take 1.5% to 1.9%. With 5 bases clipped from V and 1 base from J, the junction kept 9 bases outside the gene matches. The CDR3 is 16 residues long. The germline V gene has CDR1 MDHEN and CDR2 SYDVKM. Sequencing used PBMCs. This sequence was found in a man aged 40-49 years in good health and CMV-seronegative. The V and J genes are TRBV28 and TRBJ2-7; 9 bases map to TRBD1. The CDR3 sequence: CASSASDRGRSYEQYF. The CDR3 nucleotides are TGTGCCAGCAGTGCCTCCGACAGGGGGAGGTCCTACGAGCAGTACTTC.